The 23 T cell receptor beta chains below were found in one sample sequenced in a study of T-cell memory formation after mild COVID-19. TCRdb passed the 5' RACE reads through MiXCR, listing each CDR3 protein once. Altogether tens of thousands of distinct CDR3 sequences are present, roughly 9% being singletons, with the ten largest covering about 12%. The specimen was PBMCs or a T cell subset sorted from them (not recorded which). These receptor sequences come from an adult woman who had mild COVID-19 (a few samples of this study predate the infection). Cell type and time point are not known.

Here the CDR3 DNA reads TGCGCCAGCAGCTGGACTGGGCGGGTGGTGGAAGAGACCCAGTACTTC. Translating it yields CASSWTGRVVEETQYF. The V gene is TRBV5-1, the J gene TRBJ2-5; tentative D call: TRBD2 (5 bases). The CDR3 contains 16 residues. V was shortened by 3 bases and J by 3 bases, with 18 bases between the two germline ends. Germline CDR1 SGHRS, CDR2 YFSETQ.

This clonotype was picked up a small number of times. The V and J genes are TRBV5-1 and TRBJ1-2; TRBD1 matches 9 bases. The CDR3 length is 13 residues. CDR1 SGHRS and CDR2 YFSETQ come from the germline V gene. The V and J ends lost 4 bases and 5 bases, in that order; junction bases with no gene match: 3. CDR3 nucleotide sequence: TGCGCCAGCAGCACAGGGACAGGGTATGGCTACACCTTC. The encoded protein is CASSTGTGYGYTF.

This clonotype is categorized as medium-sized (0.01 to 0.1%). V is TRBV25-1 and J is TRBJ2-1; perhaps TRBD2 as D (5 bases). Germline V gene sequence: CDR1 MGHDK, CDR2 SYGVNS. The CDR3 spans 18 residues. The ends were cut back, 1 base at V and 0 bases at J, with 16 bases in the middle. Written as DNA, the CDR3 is TGTGCCAGCAGTGAATCTTCACGGAGGCCCAGCTCCTACAATGAGCAGTTCTTC. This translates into CASSESSRRPSSYNEQFF.

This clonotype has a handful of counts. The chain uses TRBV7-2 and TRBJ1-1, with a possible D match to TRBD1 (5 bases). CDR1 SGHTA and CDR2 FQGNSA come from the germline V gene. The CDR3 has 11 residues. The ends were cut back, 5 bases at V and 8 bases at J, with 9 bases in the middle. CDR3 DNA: TGTGCCAGCAGCCCTTGGACAGAAGCTTTCTTT. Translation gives CASSPWTEAFF.

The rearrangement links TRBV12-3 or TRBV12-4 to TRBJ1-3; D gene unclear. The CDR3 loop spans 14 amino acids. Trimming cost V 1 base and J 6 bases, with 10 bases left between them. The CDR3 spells CASSLVGFANTIYF. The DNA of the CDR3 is TGTGCCAGCAGTTTAGTAGGGTTCGCAAACACCATATATTTT.

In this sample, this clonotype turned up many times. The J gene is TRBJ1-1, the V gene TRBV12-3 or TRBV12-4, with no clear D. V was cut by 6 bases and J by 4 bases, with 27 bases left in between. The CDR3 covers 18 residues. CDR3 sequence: CASRVPTRAQSPPTEAFF. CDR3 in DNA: TGTGCCAGCAGAGTTCCGACGAGGGCTCAGTCCCCCCCCACTGAAGCTTTCTTT.

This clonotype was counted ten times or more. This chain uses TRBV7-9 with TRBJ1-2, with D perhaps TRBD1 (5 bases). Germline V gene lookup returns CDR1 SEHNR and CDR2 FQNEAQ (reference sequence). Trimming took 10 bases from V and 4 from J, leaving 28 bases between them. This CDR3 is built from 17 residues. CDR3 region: CATLGIGTAAKIYGYTF. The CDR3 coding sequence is TGTGCCACCCTTGGGATCGGGACGGCAGCAAAAATCTATGGCTACACCTTC.

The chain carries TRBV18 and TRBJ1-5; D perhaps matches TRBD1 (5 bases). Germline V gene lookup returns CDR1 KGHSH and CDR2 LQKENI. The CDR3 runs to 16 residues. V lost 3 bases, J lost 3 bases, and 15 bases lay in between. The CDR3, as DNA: TGTGCCAGCTCACCCCCGGGAGTTGGGGCCAATCAGCCCCAGCATTTT. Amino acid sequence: CASSPPGVGANQPQHF.

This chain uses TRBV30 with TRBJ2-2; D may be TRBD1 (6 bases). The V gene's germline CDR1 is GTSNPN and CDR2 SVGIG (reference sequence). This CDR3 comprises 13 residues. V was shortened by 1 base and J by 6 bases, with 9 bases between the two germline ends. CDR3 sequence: CAWSGAGAGELFF. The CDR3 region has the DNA TGTGCCTGGAGTGGCGCAGGGGCCGGGGAGCTGTTTTTT.

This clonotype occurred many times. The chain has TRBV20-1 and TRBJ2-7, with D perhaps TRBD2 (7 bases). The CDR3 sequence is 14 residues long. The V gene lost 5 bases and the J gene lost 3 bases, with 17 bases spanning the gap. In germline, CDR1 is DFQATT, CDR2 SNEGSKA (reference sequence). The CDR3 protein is CSALRGGSSYEQYF. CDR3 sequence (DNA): TGCAGTGCTCTGAGGGGGGGGTCCAGCTACGAGCAGTACTTC.

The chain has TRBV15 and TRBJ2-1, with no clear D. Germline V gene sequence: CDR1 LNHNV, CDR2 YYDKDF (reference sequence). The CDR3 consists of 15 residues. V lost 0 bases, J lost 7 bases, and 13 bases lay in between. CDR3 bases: TGTGCCACCAGCAGAGATAGAGAGACTCCAAATGAGCAGTTCTTC. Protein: CATSRDRETPNEQFF.

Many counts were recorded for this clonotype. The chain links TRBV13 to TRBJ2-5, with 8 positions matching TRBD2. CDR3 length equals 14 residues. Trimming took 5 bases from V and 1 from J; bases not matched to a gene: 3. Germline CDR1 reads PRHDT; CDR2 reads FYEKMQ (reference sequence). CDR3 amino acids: CASSHSGIQETQYF. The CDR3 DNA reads TGTGCCAGCAGCCATAGCGGGATCCAAGAGACCCAGTACTTC.

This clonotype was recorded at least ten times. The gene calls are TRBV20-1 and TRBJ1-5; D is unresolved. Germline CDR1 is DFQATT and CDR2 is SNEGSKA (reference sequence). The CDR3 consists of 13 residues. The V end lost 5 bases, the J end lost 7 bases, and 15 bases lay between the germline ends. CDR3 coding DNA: TGCAGTGCTCCCGAGGTTGGGGAACAGCCCCAGCATTTT. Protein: CSAPEVGEQPQHF.

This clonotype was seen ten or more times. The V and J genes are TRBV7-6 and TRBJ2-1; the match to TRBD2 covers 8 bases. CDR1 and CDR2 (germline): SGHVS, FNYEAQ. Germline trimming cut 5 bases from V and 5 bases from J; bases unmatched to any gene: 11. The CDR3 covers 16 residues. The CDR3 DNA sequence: TGTGCCAGCAGCCCAGCGAGCGGGAGAACCCACAATGAGCAGTTCTTC. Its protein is CASSPASGRTHNEQFF.

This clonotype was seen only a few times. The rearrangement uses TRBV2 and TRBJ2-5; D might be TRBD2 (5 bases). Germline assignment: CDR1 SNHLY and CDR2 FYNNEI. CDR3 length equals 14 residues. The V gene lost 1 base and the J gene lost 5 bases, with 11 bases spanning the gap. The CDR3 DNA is TGTGCCAGCAGTGAAGTGAGGGAAACGGAGACCCAGTACTTC. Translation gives CASSEVRETETQYF.

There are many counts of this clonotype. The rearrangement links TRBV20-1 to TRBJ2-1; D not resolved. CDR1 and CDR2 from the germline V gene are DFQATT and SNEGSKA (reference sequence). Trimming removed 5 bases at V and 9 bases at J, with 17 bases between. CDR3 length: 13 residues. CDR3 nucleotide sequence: TGCAGTGCTCCCCTAGGAGTGGGCCGTGAGCAGTTCTTC. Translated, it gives CSAPLGVGREQFF.

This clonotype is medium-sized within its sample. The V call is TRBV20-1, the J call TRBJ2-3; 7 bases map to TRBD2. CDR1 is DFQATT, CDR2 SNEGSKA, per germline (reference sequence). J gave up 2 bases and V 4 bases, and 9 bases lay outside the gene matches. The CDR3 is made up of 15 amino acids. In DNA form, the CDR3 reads TGCAGTGCTAACGGGGGAGCGGGAACCACAGATACGCAGTATTTT. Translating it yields CSANGGAGTTDTQYF.

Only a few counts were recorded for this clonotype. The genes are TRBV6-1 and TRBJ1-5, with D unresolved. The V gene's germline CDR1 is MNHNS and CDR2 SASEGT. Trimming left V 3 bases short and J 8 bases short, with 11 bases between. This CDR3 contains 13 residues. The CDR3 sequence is CASSEREAEPQHF. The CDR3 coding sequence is TGTGCCAGCAGTGAGCGGGAGGCAGAGCCCCAGCATTTT.

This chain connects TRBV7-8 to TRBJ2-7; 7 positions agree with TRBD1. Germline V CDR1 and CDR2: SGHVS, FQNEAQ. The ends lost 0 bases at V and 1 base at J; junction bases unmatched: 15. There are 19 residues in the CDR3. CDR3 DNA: TGTGCCAGCAGCTTAGCCGTGACAGGGTGGTCGCGGATTTCCTACGAGCAGTACTTC. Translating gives CASSLAVTGWSRISYEQYF.

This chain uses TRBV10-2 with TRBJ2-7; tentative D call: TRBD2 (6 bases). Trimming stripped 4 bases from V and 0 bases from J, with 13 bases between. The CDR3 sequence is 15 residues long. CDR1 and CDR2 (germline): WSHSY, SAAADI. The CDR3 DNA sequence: TGCGCCAGCAGTGTCGGGACTCGGGGCTCCTACGAGCAGTACTTC. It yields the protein CASSVGTRGSYEQYF.

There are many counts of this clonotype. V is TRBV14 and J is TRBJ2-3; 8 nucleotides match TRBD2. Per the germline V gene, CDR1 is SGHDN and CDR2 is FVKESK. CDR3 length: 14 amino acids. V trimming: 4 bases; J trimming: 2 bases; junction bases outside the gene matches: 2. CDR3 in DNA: TGTGCCAGCAGCCTCGGGGGGGCCACAGATACGCAGTATTTT. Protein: CASSLGGATDTQYF.

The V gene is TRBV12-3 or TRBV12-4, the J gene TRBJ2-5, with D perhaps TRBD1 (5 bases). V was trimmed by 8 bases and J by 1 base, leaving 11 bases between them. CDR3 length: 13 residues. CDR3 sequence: CASGRALQETQYF. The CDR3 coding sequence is TGTGCCAGCGGCAGGGCCCTCCAAGAGACCCAGTACTTC.

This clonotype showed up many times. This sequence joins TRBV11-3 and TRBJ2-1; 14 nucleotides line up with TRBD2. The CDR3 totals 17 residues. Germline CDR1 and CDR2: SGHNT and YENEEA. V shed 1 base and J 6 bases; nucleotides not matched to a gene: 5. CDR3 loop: CASSLALTSGRANEQFF. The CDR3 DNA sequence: TGTGCCAGCAGCTTAGCCCTGACTAGCGGGAGGGCCAATGAGCAGTTCTTC. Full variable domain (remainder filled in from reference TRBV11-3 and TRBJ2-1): EAGVVQSPRYKIIEKKQPVAFWCNPISGHNTLYWYLQNLGQGPELLIRYENEEAVDDSQLPKDRFSAERLKGVDSTLKIQPAELGDSAVYLCASSLALTSGRANEQFFGPGTRLTVL.